Each of the 13 T cell receptor beta chains below was sequenced from the same sample in a study of T-cell memory formation after mild COVID-19. Each CDR3 protein gets one entry after TCRdb re-called the 5' RACE reads with MiXCR. Here the sample spans 300,000 to 400,000 distinct CDR3 sequences, over 20% being singletons. The sequenced material came from PBMCs or a T cell subset sorted from them (not recorded which). Receptor source: an adult woman who had mild COVID-19 (a few samples of this study predate the infection). Cell type and time point are not known.

The chain links TRBV2 to TRBJ2-3; 7 bases map to TRBD2. V trimming: 4 bases; J trimming: 2 bases; junction bases outside the gene matches: 18. The length of the CDR3 is 19 residues. CDR1 is SNHLY and CDR2 is FYNNEI in the germline V gene. The CDR3, as DNA: TGTGCCAGCAGTGGGTGGGGCGGTGCGGGGGAAGGTGTCACAGATACGCAGTATTTT. It translates to CASSGWGGAGEGVTDTQYF.

CDR3 DNA sequence: TGCGCCAGCAGCTGGGACGGGAGGGAGGGTGAGCAGTTCTTC. It encodes CASSWDGREGEQFF. The chain combines TRBV5-1 with TRBJ2-1, with 8 bases that match TRBD2. The V gene's germline CDR1 is SGHRS and CDR2 YFSETQ. With V trimmed by 3 bases and J by 9 bases, 8 bases remained unmatched. The CDR3 has 14 residues.

This chain uses TRBV7-9 with TRBJ2-1, with 11 bases lining up with TRBD2. The CDR3 runs 16 residues. Germline values: CDR1 SEHNR, CDR2 FQNEAQ (reference sequence). J gave up 0 bases and V 6 bases, and 4 bases lay outside the gene matches. CDR3 loop: CASSPTSGASYNEQFF. CDR3 sequence (DNA): TGTGCCAGCAGTCCGACTAGCGGGGCCTCCTACAATGAGCAGTTCTTC.

The chain uses TRBV27 and TRBJ2-1; no definite D call. The germline V gene encodes CDR1 MNHEY and CDR2 SMNVEV (reference sequence). This CDR3 comprises 13 residues. The ends were cut back, 3 bases at V and 8 bases at J, with 11 bases in the middle. CDR3 residues: CASSFRYFHEQFF. The CDR3 nucleotides read TGTGCCAGCAGTTTTCGATATTTCCATGAGCAGTTCTTC.

This clonotype was found once. The junction departs from the called germline gene at one end, perhaps through a read error. This rearrangement joins TRBV5-5 to TRBJ2-1; 13 bases are a match to TRBD2. Germline CDR1 reads SGHKS; CDR2 reads YYEKEE (reference sequence). The CDR3 runs 15 residues. Here the CDR3 reads CATSLEGLAGNEQFF. The CDR3 bases are TGTGCCACCAGCTTGGAGGGACTAGCGGGGAATGAGCAGTTCTTC.

This rearrangement joins TRBV18 to TRBJ2-1; D gene ambiguous. Per germline, CDR1 KGHSH and CDR2 LQKENI. There are 11 residues in the CDR3. V lost 6 bases to trimming and J lost 10 bases, with 10 bases between them. CDR3 in DNA: TGTGCCAGCTCCCGAGAGCAGGAGCAGTTCTTC. This encodes CASSREQEQFF.

CDR3 in DNA: TGCGCCAGCAGCCCGACGGCGGCTGGGGCCTACGAGCAGTACTTC. It codes for CASSPTAAGAYEQYF. J is TRBJ2-7 and V is TRBV4-1; unclear D gene. Germline V gene lookup returns CDR1 MGHRA and CDR2 YSYEKL. This CDR3 is 15 amino acids long. V was trimmed by 4 bases and J by 2 bases, leaving 15 bases between them.

This clonotype was detected many times. The chain joins TRBV18 to TRBJ2-5, with D perhaps TRBD1 (6 bases). The CDR3 is 13 residues long. V lost 8 bases and J 2 bases, leaving 12 bases between the germline ends. In germline, CDR1 is KGHSH, CDR2 LQKENI. CDR3 sequence (DNA): TGTGCCAGCAGCCCGGGACATCAAGAGACCCAGTACTTC. This codes for CASSPGHQETQYF. Looking up the rest from reference TRBV18 and TRBJ2-5 gives the full variable domain: NAGVMQNPRHLVRRRGQEARLRCSPMKGHSHVYWYRQLPEEGLKFMVYLQKENIIDESGMPKERFSAEFPKEGPSILRIQQVVRGDSAAYFCASSPGHQETQYFGPGTRLLVL.

The table lists this clonotype with a few counts. V usage is TRBV7-9 and J usage is TRBJ2-6; tentatively, D is TRBD1 (6 bases). The CDR3 has 19 amino acids. V was cut by 0 bases and J by 0 bases, with 15 bases left in between. Germline CDR1 and CDR2: SEHNR and FQNEAQ (reference sequence). Here the CDR3 DNA reads TGTGCCAGCAGCTTAGCGTTGGAGACAGGACCCTCTGGGGCCAACGTCCTGACTTTC. Translating it yields CASSLALETGPSGANVLTF.

This clonotype was recorded at least ten times. The V call is TRBV20-1, the J call TRBJ2-3; 11 bases match TRBD2. V lost 3 bases to trimming and J lost 4 bases; unmatched junction nucleotides: 3. Per germline, CDR1 DFQATT and CDR2 SNEGSKA (reference sequence). The CDR3 is 14 amino acids. The CDR3 DNA reads TGCAGTGCTAGGGGGACTAGCGGTTCAGATACGCAGTATTTT. This translates into CSARGTSGSDTQYF.

This sequence joins TRBV29-1 and TRBJ2-3; D call uncertain. Germline loops: CDR1 SQVTM, CDR2 ANQGSEA. V dropped 5 bases and J dropped 4 bases, with 7 bases sitting between them. This CDR3 has 11 residues. CDR3 nucleotide sequence: TGCAGCGTTAGTCCGGCAGATACGCAGTATTTT. Its protein is CSVSPADTQYF.

The chain links TRBV5-5 to TRBJ2-7; 11 positions match TRBD2. Per the germline V gene, CDR1 is SGHKS and CDR2 is YYEKEE (reference sequence). J was trimmed by 0 bases and V by 4 bases; bases with no gene match: 3. The CDR3 contains 15 residues. CDR3 in amino acids: CASSPSGRSSYEQYF. The CDR3, as DNA: TGTGCCAGCAGCCCTAGCGGGAGGTCCTCCTACGAGCAGTACTTC.

The chain combines TRBV12-3 or TRBV12-4 with TRBJ1-5; 8 nucleotides match TRBD1. The CDR3 spans 17 residues. Germline trimming cut 3 bases from V and 6 bases from J; bases unmatched to any gene: 13. The CDR3 sequence is CASSFLAGGMGAQPQHF. Here the CDR3 DNA reads TGTGCCAGCAGTTTCTTGGCAGGGGGCATGGGGGCTCAGCCCCAGCATTTT.